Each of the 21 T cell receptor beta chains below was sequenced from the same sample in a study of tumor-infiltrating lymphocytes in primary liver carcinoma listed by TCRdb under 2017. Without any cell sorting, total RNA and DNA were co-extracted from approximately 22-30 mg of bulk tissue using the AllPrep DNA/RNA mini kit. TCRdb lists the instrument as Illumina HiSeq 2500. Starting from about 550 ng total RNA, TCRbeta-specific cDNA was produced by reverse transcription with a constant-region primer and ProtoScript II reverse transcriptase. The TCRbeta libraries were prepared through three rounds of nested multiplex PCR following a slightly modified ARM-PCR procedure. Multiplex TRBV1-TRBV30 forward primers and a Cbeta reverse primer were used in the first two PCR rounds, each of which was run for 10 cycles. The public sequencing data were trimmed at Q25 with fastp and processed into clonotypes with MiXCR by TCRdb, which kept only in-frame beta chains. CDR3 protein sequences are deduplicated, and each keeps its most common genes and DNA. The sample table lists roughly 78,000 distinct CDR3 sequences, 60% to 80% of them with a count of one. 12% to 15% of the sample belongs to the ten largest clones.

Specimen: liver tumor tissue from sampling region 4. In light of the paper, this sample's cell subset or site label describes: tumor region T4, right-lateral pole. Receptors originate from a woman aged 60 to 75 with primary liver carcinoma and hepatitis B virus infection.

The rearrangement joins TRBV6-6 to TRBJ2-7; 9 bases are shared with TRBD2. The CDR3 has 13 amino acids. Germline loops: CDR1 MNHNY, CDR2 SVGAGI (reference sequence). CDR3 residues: CASWEAGGMKQYF. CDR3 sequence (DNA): TGTGCTAGCTGGGAAGCGGGAGGTATGAAGCAGTACTTC.

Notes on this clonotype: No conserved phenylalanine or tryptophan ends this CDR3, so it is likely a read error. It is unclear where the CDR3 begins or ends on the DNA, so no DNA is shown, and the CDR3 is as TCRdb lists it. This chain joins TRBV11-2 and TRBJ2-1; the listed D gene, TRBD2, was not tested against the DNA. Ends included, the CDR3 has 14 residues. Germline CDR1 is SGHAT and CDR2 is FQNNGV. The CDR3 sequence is CASSLGRDYNDLFL.

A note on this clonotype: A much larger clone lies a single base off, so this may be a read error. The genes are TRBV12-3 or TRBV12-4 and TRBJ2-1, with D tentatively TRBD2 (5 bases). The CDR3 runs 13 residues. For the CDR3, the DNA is TGTGCCAGCGTCCTCCGCGGGCGGAATGAGCAGCTCTTC. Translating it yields CASVLRGRNEQLF.

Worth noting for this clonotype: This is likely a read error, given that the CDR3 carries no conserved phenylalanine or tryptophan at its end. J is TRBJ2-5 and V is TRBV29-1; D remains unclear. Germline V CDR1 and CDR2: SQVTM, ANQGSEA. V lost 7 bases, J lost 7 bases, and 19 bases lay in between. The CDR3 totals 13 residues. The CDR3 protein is CSAPLLDRGTQYL. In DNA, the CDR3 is TGCAGCGCACCTCTTCTTGATAGAGGGACCCAGTACCTC.

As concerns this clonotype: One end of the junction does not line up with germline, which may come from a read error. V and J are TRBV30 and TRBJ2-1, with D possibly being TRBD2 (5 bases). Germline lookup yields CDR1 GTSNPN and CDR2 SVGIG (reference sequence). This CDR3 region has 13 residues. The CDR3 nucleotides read TGTCCCTGGACTCCCTCCTCCTACAATGAGCAGTTCTTC. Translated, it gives CPWTPSSYNEQFF.

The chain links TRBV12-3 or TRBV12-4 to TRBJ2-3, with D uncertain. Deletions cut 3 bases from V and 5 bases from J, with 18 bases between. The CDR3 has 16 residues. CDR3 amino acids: CASSLLRDSGIDTQYF. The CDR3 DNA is TGTGCCAGCAGTTTGCTGAGAGACTCTGGCATAGATACGCAGTATTTT.

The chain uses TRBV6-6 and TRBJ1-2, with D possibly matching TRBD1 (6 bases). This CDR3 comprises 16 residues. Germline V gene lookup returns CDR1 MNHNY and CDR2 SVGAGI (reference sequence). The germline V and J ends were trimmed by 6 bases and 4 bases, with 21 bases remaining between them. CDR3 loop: CASSYPGQKAIYGYTF. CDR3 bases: TGTGCCAGCAGCTATCCCGGACAGAAAGCTATCTATGGCTACACCTTC.

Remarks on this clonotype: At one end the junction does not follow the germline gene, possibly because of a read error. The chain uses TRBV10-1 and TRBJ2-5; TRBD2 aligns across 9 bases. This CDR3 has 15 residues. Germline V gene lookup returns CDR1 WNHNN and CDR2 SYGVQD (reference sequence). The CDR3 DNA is TGCACCAGCAGTGGGTCTACCAGCGGGAGGGAGACCCAGTACTTC. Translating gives CTSSGSTSGRETQYF.

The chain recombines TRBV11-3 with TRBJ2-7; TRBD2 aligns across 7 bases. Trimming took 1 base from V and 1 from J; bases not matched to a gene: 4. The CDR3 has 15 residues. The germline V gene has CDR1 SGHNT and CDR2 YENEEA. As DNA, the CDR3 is TGTGCCAGCAGCTTAGGCGGGAGCCCGTCCTACGAGCAGTACTTC. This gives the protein CASSLGGSPSYEQYF.

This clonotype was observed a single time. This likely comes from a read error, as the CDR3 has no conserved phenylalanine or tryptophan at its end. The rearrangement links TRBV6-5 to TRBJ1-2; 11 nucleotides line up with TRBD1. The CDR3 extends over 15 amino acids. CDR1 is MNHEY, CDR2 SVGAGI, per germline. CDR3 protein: CANSYQGGDRGGYTS. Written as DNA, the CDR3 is TGTGCCAACAGTTACCAAGGCGGGGACAGGGGGGGCTACACCTCC.

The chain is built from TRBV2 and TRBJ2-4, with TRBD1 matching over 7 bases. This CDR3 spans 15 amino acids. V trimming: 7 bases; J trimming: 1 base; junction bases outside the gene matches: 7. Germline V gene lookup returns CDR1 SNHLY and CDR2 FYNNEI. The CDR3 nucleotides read TGTGCCAGCACCCCCTCGACAGGGGCCAAAAACATTCAGTACTTC. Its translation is CASTPSTGAKNIQYF.

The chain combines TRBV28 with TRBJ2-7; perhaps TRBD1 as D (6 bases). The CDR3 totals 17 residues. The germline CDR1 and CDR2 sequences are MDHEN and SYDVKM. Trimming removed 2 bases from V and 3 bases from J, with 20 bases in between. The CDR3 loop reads CASSLGGLLNRVYEQYF. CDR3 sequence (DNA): TGTGCCAGCAGTTTAGGGGGCCTTCTGAACAGGGTCTACGAGCAGTACTTC.

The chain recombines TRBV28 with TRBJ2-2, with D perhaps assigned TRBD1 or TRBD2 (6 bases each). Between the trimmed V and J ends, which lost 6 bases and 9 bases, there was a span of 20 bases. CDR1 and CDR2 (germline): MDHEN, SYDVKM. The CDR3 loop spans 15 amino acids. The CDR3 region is CASSSPGRGHRELFF. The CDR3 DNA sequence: TGTGCCAGCAGCTCCCCCGGACGGGGGCACCGGGAGCTGTTTTTT.

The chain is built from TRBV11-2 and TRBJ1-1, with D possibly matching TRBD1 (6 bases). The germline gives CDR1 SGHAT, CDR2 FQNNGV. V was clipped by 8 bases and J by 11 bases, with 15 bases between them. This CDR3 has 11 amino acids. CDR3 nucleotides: TGTGCCAGCGGCTGGACTCAGGGGGCTTTCTTT. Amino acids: CASGWTQGAFF.

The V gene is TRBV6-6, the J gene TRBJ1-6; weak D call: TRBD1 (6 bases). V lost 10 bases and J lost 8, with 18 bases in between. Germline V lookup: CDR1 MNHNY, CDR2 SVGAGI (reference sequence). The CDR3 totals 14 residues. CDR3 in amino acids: CAIGYGTNDSPLHF. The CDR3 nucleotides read TGTGCCATCGGTTACGGGACAAATGATTCACCCCTCCACTTT.

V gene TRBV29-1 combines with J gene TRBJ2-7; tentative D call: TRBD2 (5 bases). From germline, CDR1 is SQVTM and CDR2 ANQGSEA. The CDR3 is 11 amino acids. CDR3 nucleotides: TGCAGGGTCGGGATTCCCTACGAGCAGTACTTC. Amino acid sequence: CRVGIPYEQYF.

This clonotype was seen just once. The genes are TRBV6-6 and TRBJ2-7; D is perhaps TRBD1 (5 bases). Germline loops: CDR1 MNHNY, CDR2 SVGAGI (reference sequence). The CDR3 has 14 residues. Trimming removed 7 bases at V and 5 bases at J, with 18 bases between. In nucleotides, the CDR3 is TGTGCCAGCATCAGAATAGGGGATTCCCACGAGCAGTACTTC. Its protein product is CASIRIGDSHEQYF.

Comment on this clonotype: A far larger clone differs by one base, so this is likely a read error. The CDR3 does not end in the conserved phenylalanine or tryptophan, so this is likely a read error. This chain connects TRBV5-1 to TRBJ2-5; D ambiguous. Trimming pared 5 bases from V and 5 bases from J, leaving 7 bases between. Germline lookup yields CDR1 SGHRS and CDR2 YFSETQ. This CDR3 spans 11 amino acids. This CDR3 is CASRAAETQYS. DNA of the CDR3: TGCGCCAGCAGGGCGGCGGAGACCCAGTACTCC.

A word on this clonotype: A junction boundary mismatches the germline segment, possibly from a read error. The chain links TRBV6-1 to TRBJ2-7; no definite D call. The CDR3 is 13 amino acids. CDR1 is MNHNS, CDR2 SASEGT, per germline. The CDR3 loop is CDSSDRWTSVQYF. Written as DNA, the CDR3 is TGTGACAGCAGCGACCGATGGACGAGCGTGCAGTACTTC.

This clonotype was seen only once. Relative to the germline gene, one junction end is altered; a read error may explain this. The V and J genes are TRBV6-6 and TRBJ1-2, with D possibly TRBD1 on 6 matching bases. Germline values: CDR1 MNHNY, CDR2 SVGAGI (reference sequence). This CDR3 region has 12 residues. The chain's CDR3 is CVSTQGNYGYTF. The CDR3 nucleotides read TGTGTCAGCACCCAGGGGAATTATGGCTACACCTTC.

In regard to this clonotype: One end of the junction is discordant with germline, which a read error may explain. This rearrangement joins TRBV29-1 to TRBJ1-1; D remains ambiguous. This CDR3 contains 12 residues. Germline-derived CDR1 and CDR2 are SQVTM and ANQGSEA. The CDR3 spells CSGGGTNTEVFF. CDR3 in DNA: TGCAGCGGCGGAGGTACGAACACTGAAGTTTTCTTT.